Following are 27 T cell receptor beta chains from one sample sequenced in a study of T cell repertoires in cytomegalovirus infection. From the reads, TCRdb called clonotypes with MiXCR, one entry per CDR3 protein. In the table there are just over 300,000 distinct CDR3 sequences, roughly a sixth of which are singletons. The sequencing sample was made of PBMCs. These receptors came from a human donor in good health (CMV status not recorded). Some clones in this sample may be carry-over from other donors' samples.

The V call is TRBV24-1, the J call TRBJ2-2; no clear D gene. Trimming took 3 bases from V and 5 from J, leaving 15 bases between them. From germline, CDR1 is KGHDR and CDR2 SFDVKD. The length of the CDR3 is 16 residues. CDR3 protein: CATSDPSADVTGELFF. The DNA for the CDR3 is TGTGCCACCAGTGATCCGAGCGCGGATGTGACCGGGGAGCTGTTTTTT.

This clonotype appeared a few times. This chain connects TRBV11-1 to TRBJ2-3; no clear D. The CDR3 covers 15 residues. The germline V gene encodes CDR1 SGHAT and CDR2 FQDESV (reference sequence). V was pared by 1 base and J by 4 bases, with 12 bases between. CDR3 DNA: TGTGCCAGCAGCTTAGATTTATGGGGTCCAGATACGCAGTATTTT. It specifies CASSLDLWGPDTQYF.

The V call is TRBV28, the J call TRBJ2-3; TRBD2 aligns across 7 bases. CDR1 and CDR2 from the germline V gene are MDHEN and SYDVKM. V dropped 11 bases and J dropped 0; count of bases not matched to a gene: 5. This CDR3 has 13 residues. The CDR3 bases are TGTGCCTGGGGGGGACGAAGCACAGATACGCAGTATTTT. It codes for CAWGGRSTDTQYF.

V is TRBV12-3 or TRBV12-4 and J is TRBJ1-4, with 7 bases that match TRBD1. This CDR3 comprises 18 residues. V lost 3 bases, J lost 7 bases, and 17 bases stayed unmatched. CDR3 coding DNA: TGTGCCAGCAGTTTGGCCCGTTGGGGTACAGGGGCAGGTGAAAAACTGTTTTTT. Its protein product is CASSLARWGTGAGEKLFF.

This clonotype was counted between two and nine times. The rearrangement links TRBV27 to TRBJ2-7; D ambiguous. V dropped 8 bases and J dropped 2 bases, with 13 bases sitting between them. This CDR3 has 13 amino acids. The germline V gene encodes CDR1 MNHEY and CDR2 SMNVEV (reference sequence). CDR3: CASRHDGPYEQYF. The CDR3 coding sequence is TGTGCCAGCCGCCACGACGGGCCCTACGAGCAGTACTTC.

At least ten counts were recorded for this clonotype. The genes are TRBV5-6 and TRBJ2-3, with 10 bases aligning to TRBD2. J gave up 4 bases and V 3 bases, and 2 bases lay outside the gene matches. The length of the CDR3 is 14 residues. Per the germline V gene, CDR1 is SGHDT and CDR2 is YYEEEE. The CDR3: CASSSAGGADTQYF. CDR3 bases: TGTGCCAGCAGCTCAGCGGGGGGGGCAGATACGCAGTATTTT.

Only a few counts were recorded for this clonotype. This chain joins TRBV15 and TRBJ2-1, with D perhaps matching TRBD2 (5 bases). The CDR3 runs to 15 residues. Germline V gene sequence: CDR1 LNHNV, CDR2 YYDKDF (reference sequence). The V gene lost 0 bases and the J gene lost 3 bases, with 9 bases spanning the gap. CDR3 DNA: TGTGCCACCAGCAGAGACCGGGGAGTCTACAATGAGCAGTTCTTC. Its translation: CATSRDRGVYNEQFF.

Comment on this clonotype: A much larger clonotype is one base distant, so this may be a read error. The CDR3 nucleotides are TGTGCCAGCAGTTACGATAGCCTTGGTAATGAAAAACTGTTTTTT. Protein: CASSYDSLGNEKLFF. This sequence joins TRBV6-6 and TRBJ1-4; D remains ambiguous. Trimming stripped 2 bases from V and 4 bases from J, with 11 bases between. Germline CDR1 and CDR2: MNHNY and SVGAGI (reference sequence). This CDR3 comprises 15 residues.

The rearrangement uses TRBV4-2 and TRBJ2-7, with TRBD2 matching 13 bases. From germline, CDR1 is LGHNA and CDR2 YNFKEQ. CDR3 size: 18 residues. J gave up 5 bases and V 6 bases, and 16 bases lay outside the gene matches. The CDR3 reads CASSPRLGLAGVQHEQYF. Here the CDR3 DNA reads TGTGCCAGCAGTCCGAGGCTAGGACTAGCGGGGGTTCAACACGAGCAGTACTTC.

This clonotype has at least ten counts. The chain uses TRBV7-2 and TRBJ1-1; D is possibly TRBD1 (5 bases). Germline loops: CDR1 SGHTA, CDR2 FQGNSA. This CDR3 is built from 16 residues. Trimming shortened V by 4 bases and J by 1 base, and 16 bases separated the two germline ends. Written as DNA, the CDR3 is TGTGCCAGCAGCTCCTCGGCGACAGTCCAGAACACTGAAGCTTTCTTT. This codes for CASSSSATVQNTEAFF.

This clonotype was seen at least ten times. J is TRBJ2-7 and V is TRBV11-2, with 10 bases fitting TRBD1. V gave up 1 base and J gave up 2 bases; unmatched junction bases: 8. In germline, CDR1 is SGHAT, CDR2 FQNNGV. This CDR3 is 17 amino acids long. Written as DNA, the CDR3 is TGTGCCAGCAGCTTAGTCCCAACCGACAGGGGGCCCTACGAGCAGTACTTC. Translation gives CASSLVPTDRGPYEQYF.

The rearrangement uses TRBV2 and TRBJ2-7; 8 nucleotides agree with TRBD1. The V gene's germline CDR1 is SNHLY and CDR2 FYNNEI. The CDR3 loop spans 15 amino acids. Trimming removed 8 bases from V and 4 bases from J; junction bases left unmatched: 13. CDR3 DNA: TGTGCCAGCTCGGGATGGACAGGGAAGGAGTACGAGCAGTACTTC. Translated, it gives CASSGWTGKEYEQYF.

This clonotype was recorded at least ten times. This chain joins TRBV12-3 or TRBV12-4 and TRBJ2-3; weak D call: TRBD2 (5 bases). The V gene lost 4 bases and the J gene lost 4 bases, with 15 bases spanning the gap. The CDR3 sequence is 15 residues long. CDR3 region: CASSSPGRGPDTQYF. The CDR3 bases are TGTGCCAGCAGTTCCCCCGGCCGCGGGCCAGATACGCAGTATTTT.

V usage is TRBV28 and J usage is TRBJ1-5; D unresolved. The V and J ends lost 7 bases and 6 bases respectively, with 10 bases between them. The CDR3 has 12 residues. Per the germline V gene, CDR1 is MDHEN and CDR2 is SYDVKM. The CDR3 DNA is TGTGCCAGCAACGGGATGGGTCAGCCCCAGCATTTT. Translating it yields CASNGMGQPQHF.

There are many counts of this clonotype. This chain joins TRBV12-3 or TRBV12-4 and TRBJ2-1; maybe TRBD1 (5 bases). CDR3 size: 15 residues. Trimming cost V 0 bases and J 4 bases, with 10 bases left between them. In DNA, the CDR3 is TGTGCCAGCAGTTTAGCCAGGGTAGTTTACAATGAGCAGTTCTTC. Translating it yields CASSLARVVYNEQFF.

A few counts support this clonotype. This chain uses TRBV20-1 with TRBJ2-3, with 11 bases identical to TRBD2. V gave up 6 bases and J gave up 1 base; unmatched junction bases: 3. The germline CDR1 and CDR2 sequences are DFQATT and SNEGSKA (reference sequence). This CDR3 is built from 14 residues. The CDR3 region has the DNA TGCAGTGCCCCGGGACTAGCGGGCACAGATACGCAGTATTTT. It codes for CSAPGLAGTDTQYF.

This clonotype was observed a handful of times. The chain links TRBV28 to TRBJ2-3, with D maybe TRBD1 (6 bases). CDR1 and CDR2 from the germline V gene are MDHEN and SYDVKM. V gave up 6 bases and J gave up 2 bases, with 27 bases separating them. The CDR3 is 19 amino acids. In DNA form, the CDR3 reads TGTGCCAGCAGCTCATACCCACGAGTCCGGGACAATGACACAGATACGCAGTATTTT. Translation: CASSSYPRVRDNDTDTQYF.

In its sample, this clonotype was seen many times. V gene TRBV7-8 combines with J gene TRBJ2-7; D is perhaps TRBD1 (5 bases). V was cut by 1 base and J by 6 bases, with 13 bases left in between. This CDR3 spans 14 amino acids. Germline V CDR1 and CDR2: SGHVS, FQNEAQ. This chain's CDR3 is CASSLGQGGSEQYF. CDR3 bases: TGTGCCAGCAGCTTAGGTCAGGGCGGCAGCGAGCAGTACTTC.

The chain is built from TRBV29-1 and TRBJ2-5, with D unclear. V lost 7 bases, J lost 0 bases, and 3 bases lay in between. CDR1 and CDR2 from the germline V gene are SQVTM and ANQGSEA. The CDR3 is made up of 10 amino acids. CDR3 amino acids: CSGDQETQYF. The CDR3 DNA follows: TGCAGCGGAGACCAAGAGACCCAGTACTTC.

This clonotype has a handful of counts. The V gene is TRBV4-3, the J gene TRBJ2-7, with 10 bases fitting TRBD1. The CDR3 has 15 amino acids. The germline V gene encodes CDR1 LGHNA and CDR2 YSLEER. The V and J ends lost 1 base and 3 bases, in that order; junction bases with no gene match: 3. This CDR3 reads CASSQGQGAFYEQYF. The CDR3 region has the DNA TGCGCCAGCAGCCAAGGACAGGGGGCGTTCTACGAGCAGTACTTC.

Ten or more counts support this clonotype. The chain has TRBV7-9 and TRBJ2-3, with TRBD1 identical over 10 bases. Trimming cost V 3 bases and J 6 bases; bases outside gene matches: 12. This CDR3 region has 17 residues. Germline lookup yields CDR1 SEHNR and CDR2 FQNEAQ (reference sequence). CDR3 in amino acids: CASSLYLTGGESDTQYF. The CDR3 region has the DNA TGTGCCAGCAGCTTGTACCTGACAGGGGGCGAGTCCGATACGCAGTATTTT.

The rearrangement joins TRBV18 to TRBJ1-5, with no clear D. The CDR3 totals 17 residues. The germline V gene has CDR1 KGHSH and CDR2 LQKENI. Trimming removed 1 base at V and 3 bases at J, with 16 bases between. DNA for the CDR3: TGTGCCAGCTCACCACTTGAAGTGTGGGGAAACAATCAGCCCCAGCATTTT. It codes for CASSPLEVWGNNQPQHF.

This clonotype has only a few counts. This chain connects TRBV7-9 to TRBJ1-4, with D unclear. V lost 5 bases and J lost 5, with 9 bases in between. The CDR3 extends over 13 amino acids. Looked up from germline, CDR1 is SEHNR and CDR2 is FQNEAQ (reference sequence). CDR3 nucleotide sequence: TGTGCCAGCAGCCCCCAGGAGAATGAAAAACTGTTTTTT. It codes for CASSPQENEKLFF.

This clonotype was observed a handful of times. J is TRBJ1-2 and V is TRBV29-1; weak D call: TRBD1 (5 bases). The CDR3 consists of 14 residues. Germline CDR1 SQVTM, CDR2 ANQGSEA. V dropped 5 bases and J dropped 5 bases, with 18 bases sitting between them. DNA of the CDR3: TGCAGCGTTACAGTGGATCGGGACCCATATGGCTACACCTTC. Encoded protein: CSVTVDRDPYGYTF.

The V call is TRBV6-5, the J call TRBJ2-7; D possibly corresponds to TRBD1 (6 bases). The CDR3 covers 14 residues. CDR1 and CDR2 (germline): MNHEY, SVGAGI. Trimming left V 0 bases short and J 3 bases short, with 9 bases between. DNA of the CDR3: TGTGCCAGCAGTTACTCGAGGGGGATCTACGAGCAGTACTTC. Its protein product is CASSYSRGIYEQYF.

This chain connects TRBV12-3 or TRBV12-4 to TRBJ1-1; possible D gene TRBD1, 6 bases. Between the trimmed V and J ends, which lost 7 bases and 3 bases, there was a span of 15 bases. The CDR3 sequence is 14 residues long. CDR3 loop: CASNQGTFDTEAFF. CDR3 nucleotides: TGTGCCAGCAACCAGGGGACTTTCGACACTGAAGCTTTCTTT.

This clonotype was seen repeatedly, ten times or more. The chain is built from TRBV7-2 and TRBJ1-1; a weak D match, TRBD1 (6 bases). Deletions cut 2 bases from V and 4 bases from J, with 11 bases between. The CDR3 extends over 14 amino acids. CDR1 is SGHTA, CDR2 FQGNSA, per germline. In DNA form, the CDR3 reads TGTGCCAGCAGCTTAAACAGGGAGGGCACTGAAGCTTTCTTT. Protein sequence: CASSLNREGTEAFF.